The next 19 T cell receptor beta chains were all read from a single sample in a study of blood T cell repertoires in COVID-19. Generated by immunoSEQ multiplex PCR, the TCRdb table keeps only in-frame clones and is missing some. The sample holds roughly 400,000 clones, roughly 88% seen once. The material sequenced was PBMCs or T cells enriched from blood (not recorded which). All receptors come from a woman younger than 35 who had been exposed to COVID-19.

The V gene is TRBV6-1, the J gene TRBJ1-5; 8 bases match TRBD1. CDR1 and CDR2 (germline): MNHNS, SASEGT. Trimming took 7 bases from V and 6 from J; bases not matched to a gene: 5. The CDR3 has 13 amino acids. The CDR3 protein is CASTADRAQPQHF. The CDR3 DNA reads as TGTGCCAGCACCGCGGACAGGGCTCAGCCCCAGCATTTT.

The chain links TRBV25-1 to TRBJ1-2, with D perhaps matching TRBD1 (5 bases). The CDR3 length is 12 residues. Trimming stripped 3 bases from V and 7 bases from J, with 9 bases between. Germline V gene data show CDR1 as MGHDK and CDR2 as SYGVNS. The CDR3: CASSDHRFGYTF. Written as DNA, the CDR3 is TGTGCCAGCAGTGACCACAGGTTTGGCTACACCTTC.

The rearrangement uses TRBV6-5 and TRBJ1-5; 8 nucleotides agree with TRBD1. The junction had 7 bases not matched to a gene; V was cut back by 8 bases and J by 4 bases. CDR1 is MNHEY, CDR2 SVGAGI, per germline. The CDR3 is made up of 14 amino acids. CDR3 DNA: TGTGCCAGCTACCGCCAGGGGGCAAATCAGCCCCAGCATTTT. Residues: CASYRQGANQPQHF.

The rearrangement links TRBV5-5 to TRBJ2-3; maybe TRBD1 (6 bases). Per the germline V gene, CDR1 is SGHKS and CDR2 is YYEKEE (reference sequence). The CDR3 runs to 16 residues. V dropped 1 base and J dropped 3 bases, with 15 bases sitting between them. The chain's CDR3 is CASSLSRQAVTDTQYF. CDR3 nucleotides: TGTGCCAGCAGCTTGTCAAGACAGGCGGTTACAGATACGCAGTATTTT.

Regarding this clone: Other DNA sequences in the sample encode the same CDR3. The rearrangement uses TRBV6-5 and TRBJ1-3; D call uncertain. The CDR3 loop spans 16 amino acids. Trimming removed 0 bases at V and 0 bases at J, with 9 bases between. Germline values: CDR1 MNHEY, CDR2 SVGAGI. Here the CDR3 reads CASSYSREYSGNTIYF. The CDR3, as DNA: TGTGCCAGCAGTTACTCTAGGGAGTACTCTGGAAACACCATATATTTT.

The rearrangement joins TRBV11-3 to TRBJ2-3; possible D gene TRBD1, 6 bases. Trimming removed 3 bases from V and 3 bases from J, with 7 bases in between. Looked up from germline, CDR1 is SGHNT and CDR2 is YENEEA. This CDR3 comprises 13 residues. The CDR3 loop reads CASSLQGTDTQYF. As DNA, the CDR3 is TGTGCCAGCAGCTTGCAGGGGACAGATACGCAGTATTTT.

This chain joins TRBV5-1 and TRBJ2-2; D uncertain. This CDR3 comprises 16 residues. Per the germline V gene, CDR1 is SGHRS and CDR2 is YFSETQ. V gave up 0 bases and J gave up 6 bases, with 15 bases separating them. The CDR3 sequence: CASSLVGLELPGELFF. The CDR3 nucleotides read TGCGCCAGCAGCTTGGTCGGCCTAGAGTTGCCCGGGGAGCTGTTTTTT.

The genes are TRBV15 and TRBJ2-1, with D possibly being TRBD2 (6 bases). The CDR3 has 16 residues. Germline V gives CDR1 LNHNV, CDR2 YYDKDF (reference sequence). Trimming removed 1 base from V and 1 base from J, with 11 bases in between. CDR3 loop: CATSRVRDSSYNEQFF. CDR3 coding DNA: TGTGCCACCAGCAGAGTGAGGGACTCGTCCTACAATGAGCAGTTCTTC.

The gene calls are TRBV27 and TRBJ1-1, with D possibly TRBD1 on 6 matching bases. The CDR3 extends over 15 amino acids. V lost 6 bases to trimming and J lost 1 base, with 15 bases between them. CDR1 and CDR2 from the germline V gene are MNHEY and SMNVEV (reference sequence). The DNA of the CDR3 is TGTGCCAGCAGCAATCCCACAGGGACGAACACTGAAGCTTTCTTT. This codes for CASSNPTGTNTEAFF.

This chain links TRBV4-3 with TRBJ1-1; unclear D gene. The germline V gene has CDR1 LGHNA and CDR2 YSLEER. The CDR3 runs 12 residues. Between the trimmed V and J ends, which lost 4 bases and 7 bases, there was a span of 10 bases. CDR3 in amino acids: CASSPTPGEAFF. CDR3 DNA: TGCGCCAGCAGCCCGACCCCGGGTGAAGCTTTCTTT.

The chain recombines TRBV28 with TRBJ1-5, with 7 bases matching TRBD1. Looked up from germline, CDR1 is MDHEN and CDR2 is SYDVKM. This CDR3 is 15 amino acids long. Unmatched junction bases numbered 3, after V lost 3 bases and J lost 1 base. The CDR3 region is CASSFWDSSNQPQHF. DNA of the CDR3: TGTGCCAGCAGTTTCTGGGACAGCAGCAATCAGCCCCAGCATTTT.

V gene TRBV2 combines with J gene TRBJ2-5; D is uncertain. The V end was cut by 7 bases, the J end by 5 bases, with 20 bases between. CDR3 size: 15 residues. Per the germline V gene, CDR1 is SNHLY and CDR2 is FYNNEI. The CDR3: CASILSPGLKETQYF. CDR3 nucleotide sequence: TGTGCCAGCATTCTCTCCCCTGGGCTAAAGGAGACCCAGTACTTC.

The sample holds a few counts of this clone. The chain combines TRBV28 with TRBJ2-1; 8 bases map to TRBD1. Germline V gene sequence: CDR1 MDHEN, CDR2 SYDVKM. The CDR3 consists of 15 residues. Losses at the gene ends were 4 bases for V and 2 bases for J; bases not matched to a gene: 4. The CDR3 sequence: CASSSYRGTYNEQFF. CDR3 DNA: TGTGCCAGCAGTTCGTACAGGGGGACCTACAATGAGCAGTTCTTC.

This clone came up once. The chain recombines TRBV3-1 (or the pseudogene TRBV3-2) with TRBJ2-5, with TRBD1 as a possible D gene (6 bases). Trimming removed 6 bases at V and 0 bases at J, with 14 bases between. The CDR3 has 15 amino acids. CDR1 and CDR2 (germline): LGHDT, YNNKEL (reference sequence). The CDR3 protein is CASRRTGTDQETQYF. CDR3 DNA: TGTGCCAGCAGACGAACAGGGACCGACCAAGAGACCCAGTACTTC.

CDR3 sequence reads: CASSWAYTDTQYF. CDR3 bases: TGTGCCAGCAGTTGGGCGTACACAGATACGCAGTATTTT. The chain has TRBV28 and TRBJ2-3; D gene uncertain. The CDR3 is 13 residues long. From germline, CDR1 is MDHEN and CDR2 SYDVKM. V dropped 4 bases and J dropped 2 bases, with 7 bases sitting between them.

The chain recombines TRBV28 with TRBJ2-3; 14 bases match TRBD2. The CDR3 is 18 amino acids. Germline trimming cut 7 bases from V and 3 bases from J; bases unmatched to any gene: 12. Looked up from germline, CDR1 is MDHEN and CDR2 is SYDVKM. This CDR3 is CASNPGTSGSVVTDTQYF. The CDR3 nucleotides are TGTGCCAGCAATCCCGGGACTAGCGGGAGCGTTGTAACAGATACGCAGTATTTT.

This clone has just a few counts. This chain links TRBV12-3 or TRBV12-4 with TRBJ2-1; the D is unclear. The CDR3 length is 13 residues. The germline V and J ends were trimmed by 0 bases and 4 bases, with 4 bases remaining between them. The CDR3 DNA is TGTGCCAGCAGTTTAGCACATTACAATGAGCAGTTCTTC. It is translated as CASSLAHYNEQFF.

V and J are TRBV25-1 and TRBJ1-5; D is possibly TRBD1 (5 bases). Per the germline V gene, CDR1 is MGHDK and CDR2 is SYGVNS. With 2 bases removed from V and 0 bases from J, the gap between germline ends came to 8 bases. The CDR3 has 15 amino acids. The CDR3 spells CASSEGRDSNQPQHF. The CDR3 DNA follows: TGTGCCAGCAGTGAAGGCAGGGATAGCAATCAGCCCCAGCATTTT. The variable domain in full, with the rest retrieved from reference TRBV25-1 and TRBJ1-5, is EADIYQTPRYLVIGTGKKITLECSQTMGHDKMYWYQQDPGMELHLIHYSYGVNSTEKGDLSSESTVSRIRTEHFPLTLESARPSHTSQYLCASSEGRDSNQPQHFGDGTRLSIL.

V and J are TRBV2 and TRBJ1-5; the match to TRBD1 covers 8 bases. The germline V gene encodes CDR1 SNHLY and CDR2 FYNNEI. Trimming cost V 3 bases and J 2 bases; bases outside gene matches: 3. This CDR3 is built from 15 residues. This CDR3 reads CASSDQGAGNQPQHF. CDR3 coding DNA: TGTGCCAGCAGTGACCAGGGGGCGGGCAATCAGCCCCAGCATTTT. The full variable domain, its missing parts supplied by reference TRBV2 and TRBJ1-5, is EPEVTQTPSHQVTQMGQEVILRCVPISNHLYFYWYRQILGQKVEFLVSFYNNEISEKSEIFDDQFSVERPDGSNFTLKIRSTKLEDSAMYFCASSDQGAGNQPQHFGDGTRLSIL.